A single sample is the source of the 11 T cell receptor beta chains below, sequenced in a study of blood T cell repertoires in COVID-19. Using immunoSEQ multiplex PCR, the repertoire was profiled, and TCRdb retains in-frame clones only, with some absent. The table lists over 100,000 clones, around 86% of them singletons, with roughly 4.5% in the top ten. The sequenced material came from peripheral blood. These receptors all stem from a man aged 40-49 years with acute or convalescent COVID-19.

The chain couples TRBV4-1 to TRBJ1-4, with D tentatively TRBD1 (6 bases). The V gene's germline CDR1 is MGHRA and CDR2 YSYEKL. There are 14 residues in the CDR3. V dropped 1 base and J dropped 7 bases, with 10 bases sitting between them. The DNA for the CDR3 is TGCGCCAGCAGCCAAGTGCAGGGGAGTGAAAAACTGTTTTTT. Amino acids: CASSQVQGSEKLFF.

The chain carries TRBV20-1 and TRBJ2-5; the match to TRBD1 covers 7 bases. V dropped 2 bases and J dropped 9; count of bases not matched to a gene: 3. The CDR3 consists of 11 residues. From germline, CDR1 is DFQATT and CDR2 SNEGSKA (reference sequence). CDR3 loop: CSARSGGAQYF. Written as DNA, the CDR3 is TGCAGTGCTAGATCAGGGGGAGCCCAGTACTTC.

The chain is built from TRBV19 and TRBJ2-3; perhaps TRBD2 as D (5 bases). The V gene's germline CDR1 is LNHDA and CDR2 SQIVND (reference sequence). CDR3 length: 13 amino acids. The germline V and J ends were trimmed by 4 bases and 5 bases, with 10 bases remaining between them. The CDR3 nucleotides read TGTGCCAGTAGTACTAATGGGAGAGATACGCAGTATTTT. Its protein is CASSTNGRDTQYF.

This chain joins TRBV2 and TRBJ1-5, with 7 positions matching TRBD1. Germline V gene data show CDR1 as SNHLY and CDR2 as FYNNEI. The CDR3 consists of 16 residues. Trimming at V came to 2 bases and at J to 6 bases, leaving 10 bases not matched to a gene. The CDR3, as DNA: TGTGCCAGCAGTGAAATAGTGGGCCAGGGGGGTCAGCCCCAGCATTTT. It is translated as CASSEIVGQGGQPQHF.

The V call is TRBV7-9, the J call TRBJ2-7; D not certain. Between the trimmed V and J ends, which lost 5 bases and 1 base, there was a span of 6 bases. CDR3 size: 12 residues. In germline, CDR1 is SEHNR, CDR2 FQNEAQ (reference sequence). The CDR3 loop is CASSITSYEQYF. The CDR3 DNA reads TGTGCCAGCAGCATAACTTCCTACGAGCAGTACTTC.

This chain connects TRBV20-1 to TRBJ1-4, with TRBD1 matching over 9 bases. This CDR3 has 16 residues. V trimming: 3 bases; J trimming: 4 bases; junction bases outside the gene matches: 9. Germline V CDR1 and CDR2: DFQATT, SNEGSKA (reference sequence). The CDR3 sequence: CSASSRLGQGNEKLFF. CDR3 bases: TGCAGTGCTAGTTCGCGGTTGGGACAGGGTAATGAAAAACTGTTTTTT.

This chain connects TRBV2 to TRBJ2-1; 8 bases align to TRBD2. The germline V gene has CDR1 SNHLY and CDR2 FYNNEI. With 4 bases clipped from V and 7 bases from J, the junction kept 18 bases outside the gene matches. This CDR3 comprises 18 residues. The CDR3 protein is CASSGWVYSRGGKNEQFF. The CDR3, as DNA: TGTGCCAGCAGTGGATGGGTTTACTCCCGGGGGGGAAAAAATGAGCAGTTCTTC.

About this clone itself: The identical CDR3 is also encoded by other nucleotide sequences in the sample. The V gene is TRBV12-3 or TRBV12-4, the J gene TRBJ1-1; weak D call: TRBD1 (6 bases). Trimming left V 3 bases short and J 5 bases short, with 7 bases between. This CDR3 spans 12 amino acids. The CDR3 DNA sequence: TGTGCCAGCAGTTTGAGGGGGACTGAAGCTTTCTTT. Amino acid sequence: CASSLRGTEAFF.

This clone was recorded once. The chain carries TRBV11-2 and TRBJ2-3; possibly TRBD2 for D (5 bases). V was clipped by 4 bases and J by 2 bases, with 13 bases between them. This CDR3 is built from 15 residues. Germline lookup yields CDR1 SGHAT and CDR2 FQNNGV. CDR3 DNA sequence: TGTGCCAGCAGCTCCCGGGGTAGCGACACAGATACGCAGTATTTT. It yields the protein CASSSRGSDTDTQYF.

The gene calls are TRBV6-6 and TRBJ2-7; D uncertain. The CDR3 runs 12 residues. The V end lost 6 bases, the J end lost 9 bases, and 15 bases lay between the germline ends. The germline V gene encodes CDR1 MNHNY and CDR2 SVGAGI (reference sequence). The CDR3 DNA sequence: TGTGCCAGCAGCCAGCTACTACGATGGCAGTACTTC. It codes for CASSQLLRWQYF.

The gene calls are TRBV7-2 and TRBJ2-7; 10 bases match TRBD1. Unmatched junction bases numbered 9, after V lost 5 bases and J lost 5 bases. CDR1 and CDR2 from the germline V gene are SGHTA and FQGNSA. The CDR3 has 15 residues. CDR3 in DNA: TGTGCCAGCAGCGCCGCGACAGGGGGCTTCGACGAGCAGTACTTC. Translation: CASSAATGGFDEQYF.